A selection of T cell receptor beta chains follows, all from one sample in a study of T cells expressing NK-cell markers. Following a re-call of the 5' RACE reads, TCRdb has one entry per CDR3 protein and lacks DNA. Here the sample table reports fewer than 400,000 distinct CDR3 sequences. The specimen sequenced was blood T cells: a sorted CD56 or NKG2C T cell subset, CD4+ or CD8+ T cells, or bulk PBMC T cells (not recorded which). These receptors originate from a woman in her forties or fifties in good health. The CDR3 runs from the conserved cysteine through the conserved F or W.

j_gene: TRBJ2-7
v_gene: TRBV3-1
len: 16
CDR3aa: CASSQDLTSGPYEQYF

j_gene: TRBJ2-7
v_gene: TRBV3-1
len: 15
CDR3aa: CASSPMRRINYEQYF

j_gene: TRBJ1-1
v_gene: TRBV12-3/TRBV12-4
len: 13
CDR3aa: CASTAGVSTEAFF

j_gene: TRBJ2-2
v_gene: TRBV4-1
len: 18
CDR3aa: CASSQEGQGASNTGELFF

j_gene: TRBJ2-1
v_gene: TRBV24-1
len: 14
CDR3aa: CATSERSSYNEQFF

j_gene: TRBJ2-7
v_gene: TRBV3-1
len: 12
CDR3aa: CASSQWTLEQYF

j_gene: TRBJ2-3
v_gene: TRBV5-1
len: 13
CDR3aa: CASSYRVEDTQYF

j_gene: TRBJ2-1
v_gene: TRBV12-3/TRBV12-4
len: 19
CDR3aa: CASSLFPGGILSSYNEQFF

j_gene: TRBJ1-1
v_gene: TRBV5-1
len: 14
CDR3aa: CASSPRRPEPEAFF

j_gene: TRBJ1-1
v_gene: TRBV7-9
len: 13
CDR3aa: CASSFVLGTEAFF

j_gene: TRBJ2-2
v_gene: TRBV2
len: 15
CDR3aa: CASSDPGPNTGELFF

j_gene: TRBJ2-3
v_gene: TRBV20-1
len: 17
CDR3aa: CSAHGTSGRATADTQYF

j_gene: TRBJ1-1
v_gene: TRBV5-1
len: 13
CDR3aa: CASSFRGTSEAFF

j_gene: TRBJ2-7
v_gene: TRBV7-7
len: 13
CDR3aa: CASSSTGWDEQYF

j_gene: TRBJ1-2
v_gene: TRBV4-1
len: 15
CDR3aa: CASSQGTFSPNGYTF

j_gene: TRBJ1-3
v_gene: TRBV6-5
len: 14
CDR3aa: CASRFSGQGNTIYF

j_gene: TRBJ2-2
v_gene: TRBV5-5
len: 19
CDR3aa: CASSLVGTSGPRGTGELFF

j_gene: TRBJ2-1
v_gene: TRBV20-1
len: 16
CDR3aa: CSARDLAGGSSWEQFF

j_gene: TRBJ2-5
v_gene: TRBV7-9
len: 17
CDR3aa: CASSLRAAVGAQETQYF

j_gene: TRBJ1-1
v_gene: TRBV12-3/TRBV12-4
len: 14
CDR3aa: CATSVAGGNTEAFF

j_gene: TRBJ1-1
v_gene: TRBV15
len: 16
CDR3aa: CATSSGGGVWNTEAFF

j_gene: TRBJ2-1
v_gene: TRBV5-1
len: 14
CDR3aa: CASSPGDRGDEQFF

j_gene: TRBJ2-2
v_gene: TRBV5-1
len: 16
CDR3aa: CASSPGQGALTGELFF

j_gene: TRBJ2-3
v_gene: TRBV20-1
len: 16
CDR3aa: CSALGAGGPLADTQYF

j_gene: TRBJ2-3
v_gene: TRBV3-1
len: 16
CDR3aa: CASSLGAAGATDTQYF

j_gene: TRBJ2-3
v_gene: TRBV5-1
len: 15
CDR3aa: CASTLTGLITDTQYF

j_gene: TRBJ1-5
v_gene: TRBV3-1
len: 14
CDR3aa: CASSLGREDRPQHF

j_gene: TRBJ2-3
v_gene: TRBV15
len: 12
CDR3aa: CATSRVQGSQYF

j_gene: TRBJ2-5
v_gene: TRBV20-1
len: 14
CDR3aa: CSARLAGASETQYF

j_gene: TRBJ1-4
v_gene: TRBV5-6
len: 15
CDR3aa: CASSSEGRTNEKLFF

j_gene: TRBJ1-6
v_gene: TRBV12-3/TRBV12-4
len: 15
CDR3aa: CASSRGGARNSPLHF

j_gene: TRBJ2-1
v_gene: TRBV11-2
len: 18
CDR3aa: CASSLDAGRGSFYNEQFF

j_gene: TRBJ2-3
v_gene: TRBV12-3/TRBV12-4
len: 14
CDR3aa: CASSLHQPTDTQYF

j_gene: TRBJ1-1
v_gene: TRBV6-2/TRBV6-3
len: 13
CDR3aa: CASSRKPNTEAFF

j_gene: TRBJ2-2
v_gene: TRBV6-1
len: 14
CDR3aa: CASSLVEGTGELFF

j_gene: TRBJ1-4
v_gene: TRBV12-3/TRBV12-4
len: 12
CDR3aa: CASSLSHEKLFF

j_gene: TRBJ2-7
v_gene: TRBV30
len: 11
CDR3aa: CAWKRNYEQYF

j_gene: TRBJ2-1
v_gene: TRBV3-1
len: 16
CDR3aa: CASSQDPGQGSDEQFF

j_gene: TRBJ2-1
v_gene: TRBV5-1
len: 13
CDR3aa: CASSLGGMLKQFF

j_gene: TRBJ1-6
v_gene: TRBV20-1
len: 13
CDR3aa: CSARTDYNSPLHF

j_gene: TRBJ2-7
v_gene: TRBV12-3/TRBV12-4
len: 16
CDR3aa: CASSFGALAGGGEQYF

j_gene: TRBJ2-7
v_gene: TRBV3-1
len: 12
CDR3aa: CASSPPGAEQYF

j_gene: TRBJ2-4
v_gene: TRBV25-1
len: 15
CDR3aa: CASSPPGLAKNIQYF